The 15 T cell receptor beta chains reported below all come from one sample, sequenced in a study of PD-L1 blockade in urothelial cancer. TCRdb's copy holds only in-frame clones and misses some; the assay was immunoSEQ multiplex PCR. Found here are around 100,000 clones, roughly 84% of them singletons; the top ten hold about 2.4%. The sample here was PBMCs, taken around atezolizumab (anti-PD-L1) treatment. Source of these receptors: a man in his fifties with urothelial cancer.

The rearrangement links TRBV10-1 to TRBJ1-1; D gene ambiguous. The length of the CDR3 is 17 residues. The germline gives CDR1 WNHNN, CDR2 SYGVQD (reference sequence). V lost 5 bases, J lost 3 bases, and 22 bases lay in between. The CDR3 nucleotides are TGCGCCAGCAGTTCCGCGGGCCGCGCCGCTCCTCACACTGAAGCTTTCTTT. Protein product: CASSSAGRAAPHTEAFF.

This chain connects TRBV6-6 to TRBJ1-5; TRBD1 is a possible D gene (6 bases). V dropped 5 bases and J dropped 2 bases, with 10 bases sitting between them. The CDR3 extends over 14 amino acids. In germline, CDR1 is MNHNY, CDR2 SVGAGI (reference sequence). CDR3 in amino acids: CASSRGGGNQPQHF. Here the CDR3 DNA reads TGTGCCAGCAGTAGAGGGGGGGGCAATCAGCCCCAGCATTTT.

This clone was seen just once. The chain carries TRBV18 and TRBJ2-3; no definite D call. Trimming left V 5 bases short and J 1 base short, with 10 bases between. This CDR3 contains 14 residues. Germline V gene lookup returns CDR1 KGHSH and CDR2 LQKENI. The CDR3 DNA is TGTGCCAGCTCATTAATGCAGGGCACAGATACGCAGTATTTT. Protein product: CASSLMQGTDTQYF.

The chain carries TRBV14 and TRBJ2-1; 7 bases fit TRBD2. Per the germline V gene, CDR1 is SGHDN and CDR2 is FVKESK. With V trimmed by 6 bases and J by 4 bases, 12 bases remained unmatched. The CDR3 extends over 16 amino acids. The CDR3 reads CASSTPLADPYNEQFF. CDR3 bases: TGTGCCAGCAGTACCCCCCTAGCGGATCCTTACAATGAGCAGTTCTTC.

This clone was seen only a few times. In DNA, the CDR3 is TGCGCCAGCAGCCAAGGACTAGCGGGAGGGCCGCAGTACAATGAGCAGTTCTTC. Translation: CASSQGLAGGPQYNEQFF. The rearrangement links TRBV4-1 to TRBJ2-1, with 14 bases lining up with TRBD2. There are 18 residues in the CDR3. The germline gives CDR1 MGHRA, CDR2 YSYEKL. Trimming took 1 base from V and 4 from J; bases not matched to a gene: 6.

This chain joins TRBV18 and TRBJ2-5; TRBD2 aligns across 13 bases. Trimming cost V 2 bases and J 4 bases; bases outside gene matches: 4. The CDR3 loop spans 16 amino acids. Germline lookup yields CDR1 KGHSH and CDR2 LQKENI. The CDR3, as DNA: TGTGCCAGCTCACCAAGACTAGCGGGAGGCAGAGAGACCCAGTACTTC. It specifies CASSPRLAGGRETQYF.

The genes are TRBV9 and TRBJ2-3; 15 nucleotides align to TRBD2. The length of the CDR3 is 19 residues. CDR1 SGDLS and CDR2 YYNGEE come from the germline V gene. Unmatched junction bases numbered 9, after V lost 0 bases and J lost 4 bases. CDR3 DNA sequence: TGTGCCAGCAGCGTAGAGGGACTAGCGGGAGGCCGGGGTGCAGATACGCAGTATTTT. Protein sequence: CASSVEGLAGGRGADTQYF.

The rearrangement joins TRBV6-1 to TRBJ2-1; the D is unclear. The germline gives CDR1 MNHNS, CDR2 SASEGT. Trimming took off 9 bases at V and 2 bases at J, with 11 bases between the two ends. The CDR3 is 13 amino acids. Here the CDR3 DNA reads TGTGCCAGTAGCCGGGTCCCCTACAATGAGCAGTTCTTC. Translated: CASSRVPYNEQFF.

This chain joins TRBV19 and TRBJ2-3; D not resolved. V lost 7 bases and J 4 bases, leaving 18 bases between the germline ends. This CDR3 is built from 15 residues. Germline V gene sequence: CDR1 LNHDA, CDR2 SQIVND (reference sequence). The CDR3 is CASKRLSSRADTQYF. DNA of the CDR3: TGTGCCAGTAAGAGGCTAAGCTCGCGAGCAGATACGCAGTATTTT.

The chain links TRBV19 to TRBJ1-3, with 10 bases lining up with TRBD1. After removal of 7 bases from V and 8 bases from J, the junction contained 8 bases not matched to a gene. The CDR3 totals 14 residues. Germline assignment: CDR1 LNHDA and CDR2 SQIVND (reference sequence). In DNA, the CDR3 is TGTGCCAGTATTCCGGGACAGGGGTCACACACCATATATTTT. It codes for CASIPGQGSHTIYF.

The V gene is TRBV15, the J gene TRBJ1-1, with a weak D call TRBD1 (5 bases). The V gene's germline CDR1 is LNHNV and CDR2 YYDKDF (reference sequence). Trimming took 8 bases from V and 3 from J, leaving 16 bases between them. The CDR3 is 14 amino acids. In nucleotides, the CDR3 is TGTGCCACCGAGGCCAGGGTCTCGGACACTGAAGCTTTCTTT. It is translated as CATEARVSDTEAFF.

The chain recombines TRBV6-5 with TRBJ1-6, with D perhaps TRBD1 (5 bases). This CDR3 comprises 14 residues. Germline V gene data show CDR1 as MNHEY and CDR2 as SVGAGI. The V end lost 2 bases, the J end lost 7 bases, and 9 bases lay between the germline ends. The CDR3 loop is CASSYQEGNSPLHF. The CDR3 nucleotides are TGTGCCAGCAGTTACCAGGAGGGGAATTCACCCCTCCACTTT.

For the CDR3, the DNA is TGCGCCAGCAGCTTTGATGGGACAGGGACAAATTCACCCCTCCACTTT. Amino acids: CASSFDGTGTNSPLHF. This rearrangement joins TRBV5-1 to TRBJ1-6, with 9 bases identical to TRBD1. From germline, CDR1 is SGHRS and CDR2 YFSETQ. The CDR3 has 16 amino acids. V gave up 2 bases and J gave up 7 bases; unmatched junction bases: 7.

The chain joins TRBV30 to TRBJ1-6; possibly TRBD1 for D (5 bases). The CDR3 covers 13 residues. V lost 7 bases and J lost 10, with 17 bases in between. CDR1 GTSNPN and CDR2 SVGIG come from the germline V gene (reference sequence). The CDR3 spells CASTWQGGSPLHF. The CDR3 DNA reads TGTGCCTCCACCTGGCAGGGTGGCTCACCCCTCCACTTT.

A few counts support this clone. The chain couples TRBV21-1 to TRBJ2-7; the listed D gene, TRBD2, was not tested against the DNA. TRBV21-1 represents a pseudogene. The CDR3 covers 13 residues. CDR3 sequence: CATESGGPYEQYF. In nucleotides, the CDR3 is TGTGCCACCGAGTCGGGGGGCCCGTACGAGCAGTACTTC.